This TCR beta chain is from a study of blood T cell repertoires in COVID-19. About the study: Sample material is recorded as cDNA or gDNA derived from T cells, B-cell-depleted T cells, or PBMCs.

Trimming removed 3 bases from V and 4 bases from J; junction bases left unmatched: 0. This CDR3 is built from 13 residues. Germline assignment: CDR1 SGHTA and CDR2 FQGNSA. This clone was seen a handful of times. TCRdb keeps only in-frame clones here, not all; method: immunoSEQ multiplex PCR. The data contain around 140,000 clones, roughly nine tenths of them singletons. V and J are TRBV7-2 and TRBJ1-5, with 7 bases identical to TRBD1. The sample comprised peripheral blood. The sequence was obtained from a human donor in a cohort sampled during active COVID-19. CDR3 sequence: CASSFRGNQPQHF. CDR3 in DNA: TGTGCCAGCAGCTTCAGGGGGAATCAGCCCCAGCATTTT. The whole variable domain, remainder taken from reference TRBV7-2 and TRBJ1-5, is GAGVSQSPSNKVTEKGKDVELRCDPISGHTALYWYRQSLGQGLEFLIYFQGNSAPDKSGLPSDRFSAERTGGSVSTLTIQRTQQEDSAVYLCASSFRGNQPQHFGDGTRLSIL.